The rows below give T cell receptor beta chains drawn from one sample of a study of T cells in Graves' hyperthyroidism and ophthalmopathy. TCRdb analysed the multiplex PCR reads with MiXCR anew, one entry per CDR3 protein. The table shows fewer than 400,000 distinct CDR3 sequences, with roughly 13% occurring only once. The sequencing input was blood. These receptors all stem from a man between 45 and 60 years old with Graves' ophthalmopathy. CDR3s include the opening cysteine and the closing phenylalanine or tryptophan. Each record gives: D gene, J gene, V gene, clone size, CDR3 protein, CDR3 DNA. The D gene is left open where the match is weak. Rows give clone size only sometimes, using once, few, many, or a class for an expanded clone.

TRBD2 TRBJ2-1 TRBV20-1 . CSARAVLAGRSSYNEQFF TGCAGTGCTAGAGCTGTACTAGCGGGCCGGAGCTCCTACAATGAGCAGTTCTTC
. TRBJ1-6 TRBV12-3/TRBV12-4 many CASSFMGAGNSPLHF TGTGCCAGCAGTTTTATGGGGGCCGGTAATTCACCCCTCCACTTT
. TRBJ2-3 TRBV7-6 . CASSLESFSGRGTQYF TGTGCCAGCAGCTTAGAGTCATTTAGCGGAAGAGGTACGCAGTATTTT
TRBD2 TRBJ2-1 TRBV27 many CASSVRTSGLSNEQFF TGTGCCTCGTCCGTGCGCACTAGCGGCCTTTCTAATGAGCAGTTCTTC
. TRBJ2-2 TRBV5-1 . CASSPSAGGSGELFF TGCGCCAGCAGCCCCTCGGCCGGGGGCTCCGGGGAGCTGTTTTTT
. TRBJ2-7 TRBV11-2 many CASSLDLRHYEQYF TGTGCCAGCAGCTTAGATCTGCGACACTACGAGCAGTACTTC
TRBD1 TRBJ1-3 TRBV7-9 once CASSSTGAFVGNTIYF TGTGCCAGCAGCTCGACAGGGGCGTTTGTTGGAAACACCATATATTTT
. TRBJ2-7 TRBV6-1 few CASTMTASSYEQYF TGTGCCAGCACTATGACAGCAAGCTCCTACGAGCAGTACTTC
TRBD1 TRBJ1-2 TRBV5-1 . CASSQPPGQGYYGYTF TGCGCCAGCAGCCAACCCCCGGGACAGGGGTACTATGGCTACACCTTC
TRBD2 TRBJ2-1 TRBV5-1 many CASSEGGADEQFF TGCGCCAGCAGCGAGGGAGGGGCGGATGAGCAGTTCTTC
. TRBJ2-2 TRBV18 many CASSPPAILNTGELFF TGTGCCAGCTCACCACCCGCGATCTTGAACACCGGGGAGCTGTTTTTT
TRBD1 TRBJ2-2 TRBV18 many CASSRDRAGELFF TGTGCCAGCTCACGGGACAGGGCCGGGGAGCTGTTTTTT
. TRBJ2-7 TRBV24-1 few CATSDVLAYEQYF TGTGCCACCAGTGATGTCCTGGCCTACGAGCAGTACTTC
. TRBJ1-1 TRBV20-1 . CSAEGGQNTEAFF TGCAGCGCCGAGGGGGGGCAGAACACTGAAGCTTTCTTT
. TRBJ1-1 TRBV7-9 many CASSWKAEAFF TGTGCCAGCAGCTGGAAGGCTGAAGCTTTCTTT